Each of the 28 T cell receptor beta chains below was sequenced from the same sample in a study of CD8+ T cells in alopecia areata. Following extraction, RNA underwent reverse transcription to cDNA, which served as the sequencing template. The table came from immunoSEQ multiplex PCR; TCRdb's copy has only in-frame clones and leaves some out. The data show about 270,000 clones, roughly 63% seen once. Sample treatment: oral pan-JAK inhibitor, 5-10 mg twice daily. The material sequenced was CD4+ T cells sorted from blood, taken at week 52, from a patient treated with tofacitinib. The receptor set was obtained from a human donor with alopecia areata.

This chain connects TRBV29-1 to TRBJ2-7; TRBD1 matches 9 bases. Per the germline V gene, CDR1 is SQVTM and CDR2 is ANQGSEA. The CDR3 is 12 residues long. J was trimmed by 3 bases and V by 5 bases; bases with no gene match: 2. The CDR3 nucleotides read TGCAGCGTTTGGACAGGGGTCTACGAGCAGTACTTC. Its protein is CSVWTGVYEQYF.

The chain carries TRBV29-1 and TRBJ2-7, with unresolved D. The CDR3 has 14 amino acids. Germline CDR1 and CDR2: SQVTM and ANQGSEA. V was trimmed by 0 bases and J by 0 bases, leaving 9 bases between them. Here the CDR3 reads CSVEDRQSSYEQYF. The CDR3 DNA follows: TGCAGCGTTGAAGATCGCCAGAGCTCCTACGAGCAGTACTTC.

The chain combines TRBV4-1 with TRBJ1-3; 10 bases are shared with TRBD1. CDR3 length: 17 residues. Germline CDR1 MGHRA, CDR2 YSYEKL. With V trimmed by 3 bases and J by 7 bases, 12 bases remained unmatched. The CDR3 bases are TGCGCCAGCAGCCAGCTACTCCGGGACAGGGGTCCCAACACCATATATTTT. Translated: CASSQLLRDRGPNTIYF.

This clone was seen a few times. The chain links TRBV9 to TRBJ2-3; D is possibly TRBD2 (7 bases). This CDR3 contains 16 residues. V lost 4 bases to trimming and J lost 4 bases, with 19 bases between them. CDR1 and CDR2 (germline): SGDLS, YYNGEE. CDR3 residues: CASSPSGRGGADTQYF. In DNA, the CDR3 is TGTGCCAGCAGCCCTTCGGGTAGGGGGGGGGCAGATACGCAGTATTTT.

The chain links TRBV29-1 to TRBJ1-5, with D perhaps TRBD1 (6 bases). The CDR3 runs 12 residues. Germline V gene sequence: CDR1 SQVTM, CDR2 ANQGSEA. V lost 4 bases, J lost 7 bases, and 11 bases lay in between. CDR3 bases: TGCAGCGTTGGAGGGGGAGGCCAGCCCCAGCATTTT. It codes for CSVGGGGQPQHF.

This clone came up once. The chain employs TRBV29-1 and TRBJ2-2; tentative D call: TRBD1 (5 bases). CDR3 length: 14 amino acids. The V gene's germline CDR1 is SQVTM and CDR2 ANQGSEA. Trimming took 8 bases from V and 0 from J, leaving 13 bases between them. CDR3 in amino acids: CSIRRQSNTGELFF. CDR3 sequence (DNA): TGCAGCATCCGTCGACAGTCGAACACCGGGGAGCTGTTTTTT.

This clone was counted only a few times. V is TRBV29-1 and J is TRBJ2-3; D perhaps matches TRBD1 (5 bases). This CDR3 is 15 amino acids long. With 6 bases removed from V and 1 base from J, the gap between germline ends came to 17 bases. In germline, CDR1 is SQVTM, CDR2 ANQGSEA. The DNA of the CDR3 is TGCAGCGTGGTCCCTGGGGCCCCTGGCACAGATACGCAGTATTTT. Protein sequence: CSVVPGAPGTDTQYF.

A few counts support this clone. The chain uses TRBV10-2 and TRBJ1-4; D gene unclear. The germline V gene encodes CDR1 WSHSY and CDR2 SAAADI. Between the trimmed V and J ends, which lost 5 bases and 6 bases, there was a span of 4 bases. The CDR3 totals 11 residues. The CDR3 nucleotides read TGCGCCAGCAGTATGGATGAAAAACTGTTTTTT. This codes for CASSMDEKLFF.

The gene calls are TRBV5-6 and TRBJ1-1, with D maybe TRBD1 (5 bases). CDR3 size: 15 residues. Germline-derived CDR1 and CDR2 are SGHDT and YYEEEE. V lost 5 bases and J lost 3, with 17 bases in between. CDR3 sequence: CASSGGRQGYTEAFF. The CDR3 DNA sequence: TGTGCCAGCAGTGGGGGACGGCAGGGATACACTGAAGCTTTCTTT. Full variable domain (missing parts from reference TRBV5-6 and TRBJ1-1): DAGVTQSPTHLIKTRGQQVTLRCSPKSGHDTVSWYQQALGQGPQFIFQYYEEEERQRGNFPDRFSGHQFPNYSSELNVNALLLGDSALYLCASSGGRQGYTEAFFGQGTRLTVV.

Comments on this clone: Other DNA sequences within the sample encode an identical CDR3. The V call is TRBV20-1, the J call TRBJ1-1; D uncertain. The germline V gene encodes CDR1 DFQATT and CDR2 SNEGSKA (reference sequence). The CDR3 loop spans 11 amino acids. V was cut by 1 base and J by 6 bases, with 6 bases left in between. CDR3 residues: CSARGLAEAFF. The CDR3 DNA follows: TGCAGTGCTAGAGGACTCGCTGAAGCTTTCTTT.

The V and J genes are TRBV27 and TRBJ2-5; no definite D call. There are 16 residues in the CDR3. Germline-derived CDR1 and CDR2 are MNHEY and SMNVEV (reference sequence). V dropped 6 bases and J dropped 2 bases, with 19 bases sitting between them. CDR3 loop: CASSSYGQHEQETQYF. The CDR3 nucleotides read TGTGCCAGCAGCAGCTATGGGCAGCATGAGCAAGAGACCCAGTACTTC.

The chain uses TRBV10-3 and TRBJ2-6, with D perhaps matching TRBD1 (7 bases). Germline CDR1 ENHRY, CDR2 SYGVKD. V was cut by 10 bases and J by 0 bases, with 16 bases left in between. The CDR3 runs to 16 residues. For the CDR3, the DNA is TGTGCCACCGGGGGACAGAGGATCTCTGGGGCCAACGTCCTGACTTTC. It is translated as CATGGQRISGANVLTF.

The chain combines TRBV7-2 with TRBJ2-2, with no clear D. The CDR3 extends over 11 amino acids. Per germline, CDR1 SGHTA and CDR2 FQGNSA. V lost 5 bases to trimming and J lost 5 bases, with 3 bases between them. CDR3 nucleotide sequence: TGTGCCAGCAGCATTACCGGGGAGCTGTTTTTT. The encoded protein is CASSITGELFF. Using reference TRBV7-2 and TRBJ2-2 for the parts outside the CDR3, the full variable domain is GAGVSQSPSNKVTEKGKDVELRCDPISGHTALYWYRQSLGQGLEFLIYFQGNSAPDKSGLPSDRFSAERTGGSVSTLTIQRTQQEDSAVYLCASSITGELFFGEGSRLTVL.

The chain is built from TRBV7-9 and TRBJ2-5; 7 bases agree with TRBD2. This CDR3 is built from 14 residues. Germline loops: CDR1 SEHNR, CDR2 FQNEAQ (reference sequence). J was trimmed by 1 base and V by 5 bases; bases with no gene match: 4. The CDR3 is CASSALALQETQYF. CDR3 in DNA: TGTGCCAGCAGCGCACTAGCGCTCCAAGAGACCCAGTACTTC.

CDR3 loop: CASGLVPILAGSNNEQFF. DNA for the CDR3: TGTGCTAGTGGTTTGGTCCCGATTCTAGCGGGGTCCAACAATGAGCAGTTCTTC. The chain has TRBV12-5 and TRBJ2-1; TRBD2 matches at 9 bases. The CDR3 is made up of 18 amino acids. CDR1 is LGHNT and CDR2 is FRNRAP in the germline V gene. The J segment lost 5 bases and the V segment lost 0 bases, leaving 11 bases of the junction unmatched.

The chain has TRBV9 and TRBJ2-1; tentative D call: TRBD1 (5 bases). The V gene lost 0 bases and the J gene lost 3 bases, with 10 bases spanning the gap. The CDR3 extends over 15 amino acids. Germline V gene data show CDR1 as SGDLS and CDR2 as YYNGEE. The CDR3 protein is CASSVDWGYYNEQFF. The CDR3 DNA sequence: TGTGCCAGCAGCGTAGATTGGGGCTACTACAATGAGCAGTTCTTC.

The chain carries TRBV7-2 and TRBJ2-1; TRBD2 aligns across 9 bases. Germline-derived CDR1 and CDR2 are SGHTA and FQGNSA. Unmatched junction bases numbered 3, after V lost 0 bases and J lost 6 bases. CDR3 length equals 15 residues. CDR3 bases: TGTGCCAGCAGCTTAGCGAGACTAGCGGCCAATGAGCAGTTCTTC. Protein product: CASSLARLAANEQFF.

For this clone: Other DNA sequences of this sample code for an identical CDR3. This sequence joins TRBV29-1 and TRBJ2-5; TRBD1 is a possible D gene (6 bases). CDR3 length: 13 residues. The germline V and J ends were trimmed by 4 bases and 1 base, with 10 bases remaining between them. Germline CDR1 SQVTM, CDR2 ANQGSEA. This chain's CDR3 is CSVVLTGQETQYF. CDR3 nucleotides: TGCAGCGTTGTATTGACAGGCCAAGAGACCCAGTACTTC.

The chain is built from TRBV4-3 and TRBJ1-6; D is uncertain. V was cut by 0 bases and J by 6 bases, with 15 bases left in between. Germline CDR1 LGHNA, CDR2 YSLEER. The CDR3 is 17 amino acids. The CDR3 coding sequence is TGCGCCAGCAGCCAAGATTGGGTGACCGAACGTAATTCACCCCTCCACTTT. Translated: CASSQDWVTERNSPLHF.

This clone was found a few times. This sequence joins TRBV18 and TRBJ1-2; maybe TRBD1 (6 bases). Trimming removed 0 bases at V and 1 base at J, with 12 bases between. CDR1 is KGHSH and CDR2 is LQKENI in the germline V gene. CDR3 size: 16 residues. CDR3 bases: TGTGCCAGCTCACCACCGACGCAGGGGAATAACTATGGCTACACCTTC. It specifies CASSPPTQGNNYGYTF.

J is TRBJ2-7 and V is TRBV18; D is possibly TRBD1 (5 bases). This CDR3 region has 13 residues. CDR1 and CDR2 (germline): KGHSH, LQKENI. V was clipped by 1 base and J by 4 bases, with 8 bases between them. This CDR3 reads CASSPLAGYEQYF. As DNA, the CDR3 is TGTGCCAGCTCACCACTAGCAGGGTACGAGCAGTACTTC.

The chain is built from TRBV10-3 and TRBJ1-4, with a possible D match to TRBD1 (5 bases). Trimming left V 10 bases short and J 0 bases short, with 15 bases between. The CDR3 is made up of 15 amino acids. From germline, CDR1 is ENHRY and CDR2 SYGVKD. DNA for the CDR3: TGTGCCAGCGGGGACCCGTCTGCAACTAATGAAAAACTGTTTTTT. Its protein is CASGDPSATNEKLFF.

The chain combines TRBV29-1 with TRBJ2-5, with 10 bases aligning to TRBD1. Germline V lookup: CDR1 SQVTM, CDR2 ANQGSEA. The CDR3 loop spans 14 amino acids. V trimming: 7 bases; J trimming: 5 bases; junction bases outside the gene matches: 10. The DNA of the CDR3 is TGCAGCGCCCGGGGGGGACAGGGGACGGAGACCCAGTACTTC. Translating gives CSARGGQGTETQYF.

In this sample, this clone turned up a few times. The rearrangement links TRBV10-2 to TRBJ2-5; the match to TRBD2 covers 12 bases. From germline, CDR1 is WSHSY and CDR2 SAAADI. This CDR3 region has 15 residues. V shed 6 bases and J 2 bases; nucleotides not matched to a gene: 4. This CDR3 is CASRLAGGPQETQYF. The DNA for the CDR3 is TGCGCCAGCAGGCTAGCGGGGGGGCCTCAAGAGACCCAGTACTTC.

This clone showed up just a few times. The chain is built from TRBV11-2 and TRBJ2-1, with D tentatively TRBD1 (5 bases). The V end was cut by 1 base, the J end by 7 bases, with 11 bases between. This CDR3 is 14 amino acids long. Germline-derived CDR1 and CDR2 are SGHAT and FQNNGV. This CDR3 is CASSLAGWQNEQFF. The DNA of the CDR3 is TGTGCCAGCAGCTTAGCAGGGTGGCAGAATGAGCAGTTCTTC.

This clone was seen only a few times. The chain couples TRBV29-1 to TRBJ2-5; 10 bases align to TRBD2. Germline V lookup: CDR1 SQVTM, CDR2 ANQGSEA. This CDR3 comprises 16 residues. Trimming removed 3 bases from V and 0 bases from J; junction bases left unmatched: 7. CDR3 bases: TGCAGCGTTGACGGTAGCGGGGGGATAAACCAAGAGACCCAGTACTTC. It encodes CSVDGSGGINQETQYF.

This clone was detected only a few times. CDR3 sequence (DNA): TGCAGCGTAGTAATAGCGGGCCCCAGCACAGATACGCAGTATTTT. Amino acids: CSVVIAGPSTDTQYF. The chain employs TRBV29-1 and TRBJ2-3; the match to TRBD2 covers 7 bases. The CDR3 has 15 residues. Germline V gene sequence: CDR1 SQVTM, CDR2 ANQGSEA. The trim removed 6 bases at V and 0 bases at J, leaving 9 bases unmatched.

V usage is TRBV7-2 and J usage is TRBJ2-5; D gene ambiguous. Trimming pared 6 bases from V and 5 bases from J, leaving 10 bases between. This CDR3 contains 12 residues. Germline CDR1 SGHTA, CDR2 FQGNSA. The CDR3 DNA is TGTGCCAGCAGTCCCGACACGGAGACCCAGTACTTC. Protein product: CASSPDTETQYF. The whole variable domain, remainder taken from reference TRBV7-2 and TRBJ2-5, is GAGVSQSPSNKVTEKGKDVELRCDPISGHTALYWYRQSLGQGLEFLIYFQGNSAPDKSGLPSDRFSAERTGGSVSTLTIQRTQQEDSAVYLCASSPDTETQYFGPGTRLLVL.